Shown below are 4 T cell receptor beta chains from a single sample sequenced in a study of blood T cell repertoires in COVID-19. Repertoires were generated with immunoSEQ multiplex PCR, while TCRdb's copy carries only in-frame clones and drops some. The sample has some 150,000 clones; around nine tenths are singletons. Material: peripheral blood. These receptors were collected from a woman in her forties or fifties with active or convalescent COVID-19.

This clone was seen only a few times. The chain links TRBV7-9 to TRBJ1-1; 10 positions match TRBD1. This CDR3 contains 13 residues. Per the germline V gene, CDR1 is SEHNR and CDR2 is FQNEAQ (reference sequence). V shed 10 bases and J 4 bases; nucleotides not matched to a gene: 6. The CDR3, as DNA: TGTGCCACCTCCGACAGGGGGCCCACTGAAGCTTTCTTT. Its translation is CATSDRGPTEAFF.

To note about this clone: The junction shows a germline mismatch at one end, possibly a read error. The chain employs TRBV7-7 and TRBJ2-1; perhaps D is TRBD1 or TRBD2 (6 bases each). The CDR3 sequence is 16 residues long. CDR1 and CDR2 (germline): SSHAT, FNYEAQ (reference sequence). Here the CDR3 reads CASSLGGPSSYNEQFF. For the CDR3, the DNA is TGTGCTAGCAGCTTAGGGGGGCCTAGCTCCTACAATGAGCAGTTCTTC.

CDR3 residues: CASSPPGQTPSSGYTF. CDR3 in DNA: TGTGCCAGCTCACCCCCTGGACAGACCCCCTCGAGTGGCTACACCTTC. The rearrangement joins TRBV18 to TRBJ1-2; TRBD1 is a possible D gene (6 bases). Per the germline V gene, CDR1 is KGHSH and CDR2 is LQKENI. V was cut by 3 bases and J by 7 bases, with 21 bases left in between. The CDR3 is 16 residues long.

The chain employs TRBV20-1 and TRBJ1-5; no reliable D call. The germline V gene encodes CDR1 DFQATT and CDR2 SNEGSKA (reference sequence). This CDR3 has 12 residues. V was clipped by 3 bases and J by 5 bases, with 8 bases between them. The CDR3, as DNA: TGCAGTGCTAGTCGGGGTGATCAGCCCCAGCATTTT. Translating it yields CSASRGDQPQHF.